This entry features one TCR beta chain sequence. The V end lost 0 bases, the J end lost 3 bases, and 12 bases lay between the germline ends. CDR3 length: 15 amino acids. CDR1 is SGHDN, CDR2 FVKESK, per germline. This entry belongs to a study of control samples from healthy donors and cancer patients. The repertoire was sequenced with immunoSEQ multiplex PCR; TCRdb's copy has only in-frame clones and lacks some. The table lists approximately 80,000 clones, 90% to 95% of them singletons. Sequenced material: blood. The TCR originated in a man younger than 45 in good health. This chain connects TRBV14 to TRBJ2-7; D might be TRBD1 or TRBD2, each matching 5 bases. DNA for the CDR3: TGTGCCAGCAGCCAAGACGGTTGGGGGATCTACGAGCAGTACTTC. Translated: CASSQDGWGIYEQYF.